These 21 T cell receptor beta chains share one sample of origin, sequenced in a study of regulatory T cells in long-lasting Graves disease. Documented time point: newly diagnosed GD, antithyroid drugs for less than 3 months. The TCR library was made from RNA that had been extracted from PBMCs in TRIzol. Construction of the TCR beta libraries employed iRepertoire HTBI primers in conjunction with Arm-PCR of CDR3 regions. TCRdb recomputed calls from the multiplex PCR reads with MiXCR, one row per CDR3 protein. The repertoire holds 410,000 or so distinct CDR3 sequences, with more than 12% as singletons. This same sample was also part of a study on T cells in Graves' hyperthyroidism and ophthalmopathy.

The specimen was peripheral blood mononuclear cells (PBMCs), collected at new diagnosis, from a patient treated with antithyroid drugs. The receptors stem from a woman in her thirties with Graves disease.

This chain joins TRBV6-1 and TRBJ1-1; D is perhaps TRBD1 (5 bases). The CDR3 sequence is 12 residues long. CDR1 is MNHNS, CDR2 SASEGT, per germline. CDR3 amino acids: CATYLGHTEAFF. The CDR3 coding sequence is TGTGCTACGTATCTGGGACACACTGAAGCTTTCTTT.

This clonotype has at least ten counts. This rearrangement joins TRBV11-2 to TRBJ2-7, with D possibly called TRBD1 or TRBD2 (5 bases each). This CDR3 has 14 amino acids. The V gene lost 2 bases and the J gene lost 7 bases, with 15 bases spanning the gap. Germline V gene sequence: CDR1 SGHAT, CDR2 FQNNGV. The CDR3 region has the DNA TGTGCCAGCAGCTTACCAAGTTTTGGGGGTGAGCAGTACTTC. Residues: CASSLPSFGGEQYF.

This clonotype has a count of ten or more. The rearrangement joins TRBV15 to TRBJ2-5; D unresolved. Germline V lookup: CDR1 LNHNV, CDR2 YYDKDF (reference sequence). Trimming took 1 base from V and 5 from J, leaving 11 bases between them. The CDR3 has 14 amino acids. CDR3 sequence (DNA): TGTGCCACCAGCAGAGGCCAGCATACGGAGACCCAGTACTTC. Translating it yields CATSRGQHTETQYF.

As to this clonotype: A much more abundant neighbour one base away suggests this may be a read error. J is TRBJ2-1 and V is TRBV12-3 or TRBV12-4, with D possibly called TRBD1 or TRBD2 (5 bases each). The CDR3 loop spans 13 amino acids. Between the trimmed V and J ends, which lost 5 bases and 10 bases, there was a span of 15 bases. The CDR3 sequence: CASSKDTDYEQFF. The CDR3 DNA reads as TGTGCCAGCAGTAAGGACACCGACTACGAGCAGTTCTTC.

Remarks on this clonotype: One base away lies a much larger clone, so this may be a sequencing read error. The V gene is TRBV30, the J gene TRBJ2-2; 7 bases fit TRBD1. Germline lookup yields CDR1 GTSNPN and CDR2 SVGIG (reference sequence). This CDR3 spans 14 amino acids. V was pared by 8 bases and J by 3 bases, with 9 bases of the junction left unmatched. In DNA, the CDR3 is TGTGCCAGAGGAAAGGGGGCGGACACCGGGGAGCTGTTTTTT. Its protein is CARGKGADTGELFF.

This clonotype was counted ten times or more. The rearrangement joins TRBV11-2 to TRBJ2-5; D is possibly TRBD2 (5 bases). The CDR3 covers 15 residues. Trimming removed 1 base at V and 4 bases at J, with 13 bases between. From germline, CDR1 is SGHAT and CDR2 FQNNGV. As DNA, the CDR3 is TGTGCCAGCAGCTTAGGGGCTAGCAAGCGAGAGACCCAGTACTTC. Protein product: CASSLGASKRETQYF.

Only one count was recorded for this clonotype. The chain recombines TRBV24-1 with TRBJ1-2, with 8 bases fitting TRBD1. The CDR3 sequence is 14 residues long. V shed 4 bases and J 8 bases; nucleotides not matched to a gene: 8. Germline V gene sequence: CDR1 KGHDR, CDR2 SFDVKD. The CDR3, as DNA: TGTGCCACCAGTGACTCCGGGACAGGATACGGCTACACCTTC. Amino acid sequence: CATSDSGTGYGYTF.

This clonotype was observed many times. This chain connects TRBV5-1 to TRBJ1-6; 7 bases match TRBD1. The length of the CDR3 is 16 residues. The V and J ends lost 0 bases and 7 bases, in that order; junction bases with no gene match: 7. Germline V lookup: CDR1 SGHRS, CDR2 YFSETQ. In DNA, the CDR3 is TGCGCCAGCAGCTTGGCCACCGGGACAGCCAATTCACCCCTCCACTTT. This gives the protein CASSLATGTANSPLHF.

The chain has TRBV6-2 or TRBV6-3 and TRBJ1-2; D ambiguous. Trimming removed 5 bases at V and 5 bases at J, with 6 bases between. The length of the CDR3 is 11 residues. CDR1 and CDR2 (germline): MNHEY, SVGEGT. The CDR3 DNA reads TGTGCCAGCAGTGAAATATATGGCTACACCTTC. It yields the protein CASSEIYGYTF.

This clonotype was observed many times. This chain links TRBV18 with TRBJ1-4; the D gene is possibly TRBD1 (6 bases). Between the trimmed V and J ends, which lost 8 bases and 0 bases, there was a span of 13 bases. The CDR3 is made up of 15 amino acids. Germline V gene lookup returns CDR1 KGHSH and CDR2 LQKENI. Written as DNA, the CDR3 is TGTGCCAGCAGCCCACAGGGAGCAACTAATGAAAAACTGTTTTTT. It is translated as CASSPQGATNEKLFF.

This clonotype was seen at least ten times. The CDR3 sequence: CASSQDPGESYNEQFF. The CDR3 DNA reads TGTGCCAGCAGCCAAGATCCGGGAGAGTCCTACAATGAGCAGTTCTTC. The J gene is TRBJ2-1, the V gene TRBV3-1; TRBD2 might be the D (6 bases). The CDR3 is made up of 16 amino acids. Germline loops: CDR1 LGHDT, CDR2 YNNKEL (reference sequence). The V and J ends lost 0 bases and 1 base respectively, with 10 bases between them.

As concerns this clonotype: At one boundary the junction diverges from the germline segment, which might be a read error. The V gene is TRBV20-1, the J gene TRBJ2-1, with TRBD2 matching over 8 bases. This CDR3 has 14 residues. In germline, CDR1 is DFQATT, CDR2 SNEGSKA (reference sequence). The CDR3 loop is CSAAGTRKYNEQSF. CDR3 DNA: TGCAGTGCTGCCGGGACTAGGAAATACAATGAGCAGTCCTTC.

This clonotype was seen at least ten times. J is TRBJ2-7 and V is TRBV5-1; TRBD2 might be the D (6 bases). Trimming removed 2 bases from V and 0 bases from J, with 15 bases in between. Germline CDR1 SGHRS, CDR2 YFSETQ. The CDR3 length is 16 residues. The CDR3 spells CASSFRSRRDSYEQYF. As DNA, the CDR3 is TGCGCCAGCAGCTTCCGGTCGCGGCGGGACTCCTACGAGCAGTACTTC.

The chain joins TRBV5-1 to TRBJ2-2; D possibly corresponds to TRBD1 (6 bases). The CDR3 sequence is 16 residues long. Germline CDR1 and CDR2: SGHRS and YFSETQ. The V gene lost 3 bases and the J gene lost 1 base, with 13 bases spanning the gap. The CDR3 is CASSSTGFLNTGELFF. DNA for the CDR3: TGCGCCAGCAGCTCCACAGGGTTCCTGAACACCGGGGAGCTGTTTTTT. Full variable domain (missing parts from reference TRBV5-1 and TRBJ2-2): KAGVTQTPRYLIKTRGQQVTLSCSPISGHRSVSWYQQTPGQGLQFLFEYFSETQRNKGNFPGRFSGRQFSNSRSEMNVSTLELGDSALYLCASSSTGFLNTGELFFGEGSRLTVL.

This sequence joins TRBV6-2 or TRBV6-3 and TRBJ2-1; D remains ambiguous. The CDR3 is 15 residues long. V lost 2 bases and J lost 8, with 16 bases in between. Germline V CDR1 and CDR2: MNHEY, SVGEGT. The CDR3 DNA is TGTGCCAGCAGTTACCCCTCGGGTTTCGGCGATGAGCAGTTCTTC. Translated: CASSYPSGFGDEQFF.

Ten or more counts support this clonotype. J is TRBJ2-7 and V is TRBV5-1; TRBD1 aligns across 9 bases. Per germline, CDR1 SGHRS and CDR2 YFSETQ. This CDR3 is built from 17 residues. J gave up 4 bases and V 1 base, and 12 bases lay outside the gene matches. CDR3 in amino acids: CASSLKGGQGLGYEQYF. CDR3 nucleotide sequence: TGCGCCAGCAGCTTGAAAGGAGGACAGGGGTTAGGGTACGAGCAGTACTTC.

This clonotype was recorded a few times. The V and J genes are TRBV12-3 or TRBV12-4 and TRBJ1-5; D remains unclear. The CDR3 totals 14 residues. The V end was cut by 3 bases, the J end by 9 bases, with 15 bases between. The DNA for the CDR3 is TGTGCCAGCAGTTTTCAACTGAGGTTGGGGCCCCAGCATTTT. Its protein is CASSFQLRLGPQHF.

V usage is TRBV5-1 and J usage is TRBJ1-2; D is perhaps TRBD1 (5 bases). This CDR3 spans 13 amino acids. V lost 5 bases and J lost 6, with 14 bases in between. The germline gives CDR1 SGHRS, CDR2 YFSETQ. Written as DNA, the CDR3 is TGCGCCAGCAGTAATCGAGGGGTAGATGGCTACACCTTC. It encodes CASSNRGVDGYTF.

This clonotype has only a few counts. This may be a read error: a much more frequent sequence differs by one nucleotide. V usage is TRBV11-2 and J usage is TRBJ2-1; 9 nucleotides line up with TRBD2. This CDR3 has 16 amino acids. CDR1 and CDR2 (germline): SGHAT, FQNNGV. The CDR3 here is CAGRWGRLAGNNEQFF. The CDR3 DNA follows: TGTGCCGGCAGGTGGGGTCGGCTAGCGGGGAACAATGAGCAGTTCTTC.

The chain employs TRBV7-3 and TRBJ2-1; 10 nucleotides match TRBD2. J lost 10 bases, V lost 2 bases, and 8 bases had no gene match. The CDR3 sequence is 15 residues long. Germline CDR1 reads SGHTA; CDR2 reads FQGTGA. In DNA, the CDR3 is TGTGCCAGCAGCTTATTGCCTAGCGGGAGAGGGGAGCAGTTCTTC. Residues: CASSLLPSGRGEQFF. Full variable domain (missing parts from reference TRBV7-3 and TRBJ2-1): GAGVSQTPSNKVTEKGKYVELRCDPISGHTALYWYRQSLGQGPEFLIYFQGTGAADDSGLPNDRFFAVRPEGSVSTLKIQRTERGDSAVYLCASSLLPSGRGEQFFGPGTRLTVL.

In DNA, the CDR3 is TGTGCCATCAGTGAGGGGTGGGGGTCACCCAACTATGGCTACACCTTC. As protein: CAISEGWGSPNYGYTF. This chain joins TRBV10-3 and TRBJ1-2, with D possibly being TRBD1 (5 bases). CDR3 length: 16 residues. Trimming pared 2 bases from V and 2 bases from J, leaving 15 bases between. CDR1 and CDR2 from the germline V gene are ENHRY and SYGVKD.